This TCR beta chain was recovered during a study of blood T cells in healthy people across ages. On this clonotype: What it recognizes is unknown.

Next came a second PCR, run for about 6 to 12 cycles, which used a sample-barcoded 5' primer along with a J-beta primer mix. TCRdb re-called the 5' RACE reads through MiXCR, storing one row per CDR3 protein. The sample shows approximately 780,000 distinct CDR3 sequences, around 24% of them seen only once. The study, taken as a whole, reports: Per million T cells, TCR beta diversity dropped roughly linearly as age increased.

Germline V CDR1 and CDR2: KGHSH, LQKENI. The CDR3 is made up of 14 amino acids. Trimming stripped 3 bases from V and 9 bases from J, with 17 bases between. The same sample was also studied in work on T cells of mothers and their children.

The receptor's source is a boy younger than 18 in good health. The V call is TRBV18, the J call TRBJ2-5; D might be TRBD2 (6 bases). Sequenced input: blood. This CDR3 is CASSPSESGEAQYF. The CDR3 DNA follows: TGTGCCAGCTCACCGTCGGAATCCGGGGAGGCCCAGTACTTC. The full variable domain, its missing parts supplied by reference TRBV18 and TRBJ2-5, is NAGVMQNPRHLVRRRGQEARLRCSPMKGHSHVYWYRQLPEEGLKFMVYLQKENIIDESGMPKERFSAEFPKEGPSILRIQQVVRGDSAAYFCASSPSESGEAQYFGPGTRLLVL.